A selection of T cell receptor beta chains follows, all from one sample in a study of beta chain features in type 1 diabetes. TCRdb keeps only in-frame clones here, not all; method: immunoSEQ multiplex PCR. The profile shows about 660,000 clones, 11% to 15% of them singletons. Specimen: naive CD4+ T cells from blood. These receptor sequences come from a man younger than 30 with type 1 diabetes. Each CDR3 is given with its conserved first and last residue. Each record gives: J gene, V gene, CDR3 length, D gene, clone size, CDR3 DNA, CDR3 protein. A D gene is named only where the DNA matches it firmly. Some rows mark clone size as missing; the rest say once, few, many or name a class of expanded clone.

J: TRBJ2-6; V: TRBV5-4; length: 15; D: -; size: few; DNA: TGTGCCAGCAGCCTACAGGGAGCTGGGGCCAACGTCCTGACTTTC; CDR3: CASSLQGAGANVLTF
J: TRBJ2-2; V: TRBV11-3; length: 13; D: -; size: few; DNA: TGTGCCAGCAGCTTAGAGGACGGCGGGGAGCTGTTTTTT; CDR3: CASSLEDGGELFF
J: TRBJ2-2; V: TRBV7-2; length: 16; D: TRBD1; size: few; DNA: TGTGCCAGCAGATCACCGGGACAGGGCAACACCGGGGAGCTGTTTTTT; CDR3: CASRSPGQGNTGELFF
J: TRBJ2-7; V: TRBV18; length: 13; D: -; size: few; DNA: TGTGCCAGCTCACCATACGGGTCCTACGAGCAGTACTTC; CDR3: CASSPYGSYEQYF
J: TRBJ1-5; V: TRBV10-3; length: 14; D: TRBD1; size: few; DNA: TGTGCCATCAGTGGGGAACAGGGGCAACAGCCCCAGCATTTT; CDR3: CAISGEQGQQPQHF
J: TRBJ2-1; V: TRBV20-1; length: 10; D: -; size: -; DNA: TGCAGCGGGGCAGGGAATGAGCAGTTCTTC; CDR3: CSGAGNEQFF
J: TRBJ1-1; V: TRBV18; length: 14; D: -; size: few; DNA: TGTGCCAGCACCAGCAGGTTTTCGGTCACTGAAGCTTTCTTT; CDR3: CASTSRFSVTEAFF
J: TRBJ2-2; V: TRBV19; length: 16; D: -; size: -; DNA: TGTGCCAGTAGTCAGGTCCGGGGCCGGAACACCGGGGAGCTGTTTTTT; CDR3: CASSQVRGRNTGELFF
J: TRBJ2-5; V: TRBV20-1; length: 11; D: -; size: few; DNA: TGCAGTGTTGAAGAACAAGAGACCCAGTACTTC; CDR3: CSVEEQETQYF
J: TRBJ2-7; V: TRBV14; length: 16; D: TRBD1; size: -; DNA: TGTGCCAGCAGCAGTCATCCGGGACAGGGTCCCTACGAGCAGTACTTC; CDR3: CASSSHPGQGPYEQYF
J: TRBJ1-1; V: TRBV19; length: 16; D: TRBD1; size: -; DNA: TGTGCCAGTAGTGCGGGATGGGACAGGAGGAACACTGAAGCTTTCTTT; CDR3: CASSAGWDRRNTEAFF
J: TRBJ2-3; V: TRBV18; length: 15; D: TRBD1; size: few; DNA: TGTGCCAGCTCACCGACCGGGACAGGGGGAGATACGCAGTATTTT; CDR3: CASSPTGTGGDTQYF
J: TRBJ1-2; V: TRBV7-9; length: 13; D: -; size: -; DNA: TGTGCCATAGAGCTGCCAGGTAACTATGGCTACACCTTC; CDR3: CAIELPGNYGYTF
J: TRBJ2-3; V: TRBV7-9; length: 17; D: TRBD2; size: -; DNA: TGTGCCAGCAGCTTAAGGGTTAAGCGGGGAAGCACAGATACGCAGTATTTT; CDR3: CASSLRVKRGSTDTQYF
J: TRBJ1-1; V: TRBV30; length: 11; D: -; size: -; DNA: TGTGCCTGGAGTGTAGGGCCTGAAGCTTTCTTT; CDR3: CAWSVGPEAFF
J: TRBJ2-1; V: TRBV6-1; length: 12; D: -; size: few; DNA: TGTGCCTCCCAAAAAAACGTCAATGAGCAGTTCTTC; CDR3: CASQKNVNEQFF
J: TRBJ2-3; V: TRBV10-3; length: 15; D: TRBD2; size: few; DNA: TGTGCCATCAGTGTGGGCAGCGGGGGGCGAGATACGCAGTATTTT; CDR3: CAISVGSGGRDTQYF
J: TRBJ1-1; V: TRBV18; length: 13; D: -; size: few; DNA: TGTGCCAGCTCACCACGTTGGACGGTTGAAGCTTTCTTT; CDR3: CASSPRWTVEAFF
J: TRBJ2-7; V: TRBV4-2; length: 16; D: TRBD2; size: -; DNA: TGTGCCAGCAGCCCCGGGACTAGCGGGAGTCGTTACGAGCAGTACTTC; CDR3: CASSPGTSGSRYEQYF
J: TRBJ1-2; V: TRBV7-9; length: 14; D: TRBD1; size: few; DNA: TGTGCCAGCAGCTCTGGACAGGGGGCAGGAGGCTACACCTTC; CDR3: CASSSGQGAGGYTF
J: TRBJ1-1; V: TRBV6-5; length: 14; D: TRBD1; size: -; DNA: TGTGCCAGCAGTTACCGACAGGGAGTGACTGAAGCTTTCTTT; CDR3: CASSYRQGVTEAFF
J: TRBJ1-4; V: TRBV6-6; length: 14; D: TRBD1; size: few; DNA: TGTGCCAGCAGTTACGGGACAGCGACTGAAAAACTGTTTTTT; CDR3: CASSYGTATEKLFF